Below are 19 T cell receptor beta chains sequenced from a single sample in a study of T cells in Graves' hyperthyroidism and ophthalmopathy (dated by TCRdb to the late 2010s). Preparation of the library involved multiplex PCR. The instrument given in TCRdb is Illumina HiSeq 2000. The TCR beta CDR3 regions were amplified from the RNA transcripts. The TCR CDR3 was subjected to a first round of RT-PCR using the HTBI primer set and the Qiagen OneStep RT-PCR kit. The public reads were reprocessed in TCRdb via fastp at Q25 and MiXCR, keeping in-frame beta chains. CDR3 protein sequences are deduplicated, and each keeps its most common genes and DNA. This sample gives a few hundred thousand distinct CDR3 sequences in total; 22% of them show up just once. Under 55% of the sample goes to the ten largest clones. Sequencing was performed on blood. The receptors come from a woman aged 70-85 years with Graves' ophthalmopathy.

This clonotype was observed at least ten times. This chain connects TRBV6-1 to TRBJ1-2; a possible D gene is TRBD1 (5 bases). The CDR3 extends over 13 amino acids. Trimming pared 0 bases from V and 8 bases from J, leaving 10 bases between. CDR1 is MNHNS, CDR2 SASEGT, per germline. CDR3: CASSEAPGTGYTF. CDR3 DNA sequence: TGTGCCAGCAGTGAAGCGCCAGGGACGGGCTACACCTTC.

The rearrangement uses TRBV5-1 and TRBJ2-5; D not resolved. Trimming took 4 bases from V and 0 from J, leaving 16 bases between them. Germline V gene data show CDR1 as SGHRS and CDR2 as YFSETQ. The CDR3 runs 16 residues. The CDR3 reads CASSQGSLAYQETQYF. The DNA of the CDR3 is TGCGCCAGCAGCCAAGGTAGCTTGGCGTACCAAGAGACCCAGTACTTC.

CDR3 loop: CASGLSFNTEAFF. The CDR3 bases are TGTGCTAGTGGTTTGAGTTTCAACACTGAAGCTTTCTTT. The rearrangement uses TRBV12-5 and TRBJ1-1; D is undetermined. The CDR3 sequence is 13 residues long. V lost 2 bases, J lost 2 bases, and 6 bases lay in between. In germline, CDR1 is LGHNT, CDR2 FRNRAP.

This clonotype has a single count. V and J are TRBV2 and TRBJ1-2; tentative D call: TRBD1 (5 bases). V shed 1 base and J shed 4 bases, with 10 bases lying between them. Germline lookup yields CDR1 SNHLY and CDR2 FYNNEI. The CDR3 has 14 residues. CDR3 protein: CASSEGQGTYGYTF. The CDR3 DNA is TGTGCCAGCAGTGAAGGGCAGGGCACCTATGGCTACACCTTC.

The V call is TRBV19, the J call TRBJ1-6, with no clear D. The V gene lost 3 bases and the J gene lost 6 bases, with 9 bases spanning the gap. CDR3 size: 14 residues. Germline CDR1 LNHDA, CDR2 SQIVND (reference sequence). The CDR3 nucleotides read TGTGCCAGTAGTATTGGACGAGGTAATTCACCCCTCCACTTT. This sequence encodes CASSIGRGNSPLHF.

The rearrangement links TRBV30 to TRBJ1-5; weak D call: TRBD1 (5 bases). Per the germline V gene, CDR1 is GTSNPN and CDR2 is SVGIG (reference sequence). V lost 4 bases and J lost 7, with 14 bases in between. CDR3 size: 13 residues. The CDR3 protein is CAWNNKGDQPQHF. CDR3 in DNA: TGTGCCTGGAATAATAAAGGGGACCAGCCCCAGCATTTT.

This clonotype occurred a few times. Here the CDR3 reads CASSVGGTDGYTF. CDR3 sequence (DNA): TGTGCCAGCAGCGTAGGGGGGACCGATGGCTACACCTTC. J is TRBJ1-2 and V is TRBV9, with D perhaps TRBD1 (5 bases). V was cut by 0 bases and J by 6 bases, with 9 bases left in between. In germline, CDR1 is SGDLS, CDR2 YYNGEE. CDR3 length: 13 residues.

V gene TRBV6-2 or TRBV6-3 combines with J gene TRBJ2-3; TRBD2 agrees at 10 bases. This CDR3 spans 14 amino acids. Germline V gene lookup returns CDR1 MNHEY and CDR2 SVGEGT. J gave up 6 bases and V 7 bases, and 7 bases lay outside the gene matches. CDR3 in amino acids: CASNRLAGRDTQYF. CDR3 sequence (DNA): TGTGCCAGCAACAGACTAGCGGGCAGGGATACGCAGTATTTT.

This sequence joins TRBV25-1 and TRBJ1-6; D remains unclear. V lost 3 bases to trimming and J lost 7 bases, with 10 bases between them. Germline V lookup: CDR1 MGHDK, CDR2 SYGVNS. CDR3 length: 14 residues. CDR3 in amino acids: CASSDYTENSPLHF. In DNA form, the CDR3 reads TGTGCCAGCAGTGATTACACCGAGAATTCACCCCTCCACTTT.

The chain combines TRBV5-1 with TRBJ2-7; D gene unclear. CDR3 length: 13 amino acids. The germline V and J ends were trimmed by 0 bases and 6 bases, with 10 bases remaining between them. The germline V gene has CDR1 SGHRS and CDR2 YFSETQ. CDR3 amino acids: CASSLGFGLEQYF. The DNA for the CDR3 is TGCGCCAGCAGCTTGGGATTCGGGCTCGAGCAGTACTTC.

A note on this clonotype: This may stem from a read error, because a much larger clone lies one nucleotide away. This chain links TRBV7-2 with TRBJ2-1; 7 bases fit TRBD2. Germline V CDR1 and CDR2: SGHTA, FQGNSA. The CDR3 contains 15 residues. CDR3 residues: CASSLVGGSLNEQVF. The CDR3 region has the DNA TGTGCCAGCAGCTTAGTTGGCGGGAGCCTCAATGAGCAGGTCTTC.

This clonotype was counted a single time. Possible read error: a much larger clone is one base away. The rearrangement uses TRBV10-3 and TRBJ1-1; D gene uncertain. The CDR3 runs 13 residues. The ends were cut back, 6 bases at V and 1 base at J, with 9 bases in the middle. Germline V gene lookup returns CDR1 ENHRY and CDR2 SYGVKD. CDR3 protein: CAISRTENTEAFF. The CDR3 nucleotides read TGTGCCATCAGCCGGACGGAGAACACTGAAGCTTTCTTT.

This chain links TRBV7-2 with TRBJ2-3; 9 bases are shared with TRBD1. Germline CDR1 is SGHTA and CDR2 is FQGNSA. The CDR3 has 16 amino acids. Germline trimming cut 5 bases from V and 2 bases from J; bases unmatched to any gene: 8. The CDR3, as DNA: TGTGCCAGCAGCCTGATCGGGACAGGGACCACAGATACGCAGTATTTT. Its protein is CASSLIGTGTTDTQYF.

The table lists this clonotype with a few counts. V is TRBV7-9 and J is TRBJ2-3; D not resolved. V gave up 6 bases and J gave up 0 bases, with 13 bases separating them. This CDR3 has 15 residues. Germline-derived CDR1 and CDR2 are SEHNR and FQNEAQ (reference sequence). In DNA, the CDR3 is TGTGCCAGCAGGGAAAGGGCAGGCAGCACAGATACGCAGTATTTT. Translation: CASRERAGSTDTQYF.

The DNA for the CDR3 is TGTGCCAGCAGTCCGACGGGGGCCCTCTCCTACGAGCAGTACTTC. Translating gives CASSPTGALSYEQYF. V usage is TRBV27 and J usage is TRBJ2-7, with D perhaps TRBD1 or TRBD2 (6 bases each). Per germline, CDR1 MNHEY and CDR2 SMNVEV (reference sequence). The CDR3 totals 15 residues. V was trimmed by 5 bases and J by 0 bases, leaving 14 bases between them.

This clonotype came up many times. V and J are TRBV6-1 and TRBJ1-1; D call uncertain. This CDR3 comprises 13 residues. CDR1 MNHNS and CDR2 SASEGT come from the germline V gene. V lost 5 bases, J lost 2 bases, and 9 bases lay in between. The DNA for the CDR3 is TGTGCCAGCAGTTTGAGGCCTAACACTGAAGCTTTCTTT. It specifies CASSLRPNTEAFF.

On this clonotype: Germline and junction disagree at one end, which may indicate a read error. The chain has TRBV12-5 and TRBJ2-5; TRBD2 matches 13 bases. The V gene's germline CDR1 is LGHNT and CDR2 FRNRAP. The CDR3 loop spans 15 amino acids. CDR3 coding DNA: TGTGCTAGTGGTGCGGGACTAGCGGGGAAAGAGACCCAGTGCTTC. Its translation is CASGAGLAGKETQCF.

This rearrangement joins TRBV7-8 to TRBJ1-5; tentatively, D is TRBD1 (5 bases). There are 15 residues in the CDR3. Germline CDR1 is SGHVS and CDR2 is FQNEAQ. The V and J ends lost 4 bases and 3 bases respectively, with 13 bases between them. Here the CDR3 DNA reads TGTGCCAGCAGCTCGGGACGTCAATTCAATCAGCCCCAGCATTTT. Its protein product is CASSSGRQFNQPQHF.

The genes are TRBV28 and TRBJ2-7, with TRBD2 matching over 10 bases. The CDR3 loop spans 15 amino acids. Germline V gene data show CDR1 as MDHEN and CDR2 as SYDVKM. The V and J ends lost 3 bases and 2 bases, in that order; junction bases with no gene match: 4. DNA for the CDR3: TGTGCCAGCAGTTTGGGGACTAGCGCGCCCTACGAGCAGTACTTC. Amino acids: CASSLGTSAPYEQYF.